This TCR beta chain was sequenced in a study of neoadjuvant anti-PD-1 for oral cavity cancer. Study details: Patients mostly received three to four biweekly nivolumab doses at 3 mg/kg before surgery.

Germline V lookup: CDR1 SGHRS, CDR2 YFSETQ. With 1 base clipped from V and 1 base from J, the junction kept 4 bases outside the gene matches. The CDR3 has 15 residues. About this clone itself: Its antigen is unidentified.

Indicated time point: after neoadjuvant nivolumab, at surgical resection. Blood cells were analyzed directly, without culture or expansion. The study's findings and limits: Treg/Th17 ratio rose with pretreatment blood and fell with post-treatment tumor TCRbeta clonality.

Most PBMC samples had 480 ng input DNA in six replicates. The data were produced by immunoSEQ multiplex PCR, yet TCRdb's version contains in-frame clones alone and is incomplete. The profile shows about 14,000 clones, over 65% of them singletons. This chain links TRBV5-1 with TRBJ2-5, with 7 bases that match TRBD1. The sample consisted of PBMCs, taken after nivolumab (anti-PD-1) treatment. The TCR was taken from a person aged 40-85 years with oral cavity squamous cell carcinoma. The CDR3 sequence is CASSLIGTAQETQYF. The CDR3 DNA reads as TGCGCCAGCAGCTTGATTGGGACAGCCCAAGAGACCCAGTACTTC.